This T cell receptor beta chain is drawn from a study of OX40 agonist ivuxolimab in advanced cancers. The length of the CDR3 is 14 residues. The germline gives CDR1 SGHRS, CDR2 YFSETQ. The ends were cut back, 4 bases at V and 7 bases at J, with 15 bases in the middle. Here immunoSEQ multiplex PCR was the method, and the copy in TCRdb shows in-frame clones only, minus some. The profile covers 70,000 or so clones, with 85% to 90% appearing a single time and 5% to 6.5% taken by the ten largest. The origin of this receptor is an adult with an advanced solid tumor such as melanoma, head and neck, liver or kidney cancer. V is TRBV5-1 and J is TRBJ2-1, with D perhaps being TRBD1 or TRBD2 (5 bases each). This specimen was CD4+ or CD8+ T cells sorted from blood, taken in a trial of the OX40 agonist ivuxolimab. CDR3 residues: CASSPQGPSNEQFF. The CDR3 DNA follows: TGCGCCAGCAGCCCCCAGGGACCGTCGAATGAGCAGTTCTTC.